Following are 14 T cell receptor beta chains from one sample sequenced in a study of blood T cell repertoires in COVID-19. Repertoires were generated with immunoSEQ multiplex PCR, while TCRdb's copy carries only in-frame clones and drops some. The sample holds around 200,000 clones, around four fifths seen once. Sequencing was done on a sample of peripheral blood. The receptor set was obtained from a man aged 45-65 years with active or convalescent COVID-19.

The genes are TRBV5-1 and TRBJ1-2; possibly TRBD1 for D (6 bases). Trimming left V 2 bases short and J 6 bases short, with 14 bases between. Germline CDR1 reads SGHRS; CDR2 reads YFSETQ. The CDR3 loop spans 14 amino acids. This CDR3 reads CASSFLQGEDGYTF. The DNA for the CDR3 is TGCGCCAGCAGCTTTTTACAGGGTGAGGATGGCTACACCTTC.

The chain uses TRBV28 and TRBJ1-5, with 9 bases that match TRBD1. V lost 3 bases and J lost 9; bases outside the gene matches: 12. Per germline, CDR1 MDHEN and CDR2 SYDVKM. CDR3 length: 16 amino acids. In DNA, the CDR3 is TGTGCCAGCAGTTTGCCCCCCGGACAGGGGCAATCGCCCCAGCATTTT. This sequence encodes CASSLPPGQGQSPQHF.

The CDR3 sequence is CASSLTRAGGGNEQFF. In DNA, the CDR3 is TGTGCCAGCAGCTTAACAAGGGCGGGAGGGGGCAATGAGCAGTTCTTC. V is TRBV7-3 and J is TRBJ2-1; 9 bases line up with TRBD2. This CDR3 region has 16 residues. Germline lookup yields CDR1 SGHTA and CDR2 FQGTGA. The ends lost 0 bases at V and 6 bases at J; junction bases unmatched: 6.

The genes are TRBV27 and TRBJ1-1, with D unclear. V lost 5 bases and J 1 base, leaving 8 bases between the germline ends. This CDR3 is built from 13 residues. Germline V gene sequence: CDR1 MNHEY, CDR2 SMNVEV (reference sequence). Written as DNA, the CDR3 is TGTGCCAGCAGTACCCACGGGAACACTGAAGCTTTCTTT. Protein sequence: CASSTHGNTEAFF.

This rearrangement joins TRBV18 to TRBJ2-3; 9 nucleotides match TRBD2. CDR3 size: 18 residues. Germline V gene lookup returns CDR1 KGHSH and CDR2 LQKENI. V dropped 3 bases and J dropped 3; count of bases not matched to a gene: 13. CDR3 in amino acids: CASSPLRTSAEVTDTQYF. The CDR3 bases are TGTGCCAGCTCACCCTTGCGGACTAGCGCCGAGGTGACAGATACGCAGTATTTT.

The chain recombines TRBV7-9 with TRBJ1-4; 9 nucleotides line up with TRBD1. The CDR3 is made up of 15 amino acids. V was clipped by 4 bases and J by 4 bases; unmatched bases: 4. The germline CDR1 and CDR2 sequences are SEHNR and FQNEAQ (reference sequence). CDR3: CASSSLTGGNEKLFF. The CDR3 DNA reads as TGTGCCAGCAGCTCCCTGACAGGGGGTAATGAAAAACTGTTTTTT.

This chain links TRBV7-8 with TRBJ2-7; 12 nucleotides match TRBD2. With V trimmed by 4 bases and J by 4 bases, 8 bases remained unmatched. The CDR3 runs 16 residues. The V gene's germline CDR1 is SGHVS and CDR2 FQNEAQ. CDR3 DNA: TGTGCCAGCAGCTCCCGGACTAGCGGGACGGCATACGAGCAGTACTTC. Its translation is CASSSRTSGTAYEQYF.

The chain joins TRBV18 to TRBJ2-5, with D uncertain. V lost 6 bases and J lost 2, with 10 bases in between. The germline V gene has CDR1 KGHSH and CDR2 LQKENI. This CDR3 comprises 13 residues. CDR3 sequence reads: CASSLREQETQYF. CDR3 in DNA: TGTGCCAGCTCGCTTCGCGAACAAGAGACCCAGTACTTC.

The gene calls are TRBV11-2 and TRBJ1-6; TRBD1 might be the D (5 bases). The CDR3 totals 15 residues. Germline V gene sequence: CDR1 SGHAT, CDR2 FQNNGV. V shed 3 bases and J shed 5 bases, with 11 bases lying between them. The chain's CDR3 is CASSLTVSDNSPLHF. In DNA, the CDR3 is TGTGCCAGCAGCTTGACAGTTTCGGATAATTCACCCCTCCACTTT.

The chain combines TRBV6-5 with TRBJ1-3; D might be TRBD1 (5 bases). This CDR3 has 16 residues. Germline V gives CDR1 MNHEY, CDR2 SVGAGI. The V and J ends lost 0 bases and 0 bases respectively, with 9 bases between them. The DNA for the CDR3 is TGTGCCAGCAGTTACTCGACGGGACTCTCTGGAAACACCATATATTTT. Encoded protein: CASSYSTGLSGNTIYF.

The V call is TRBV5-1, the J call TRBJ1-1; no clear D. This CDR3 contains 15 residues. V was clipped by 4 bases and J by 1 base, with 14 bases between them. Germline CDR1 SGHRS, CDR2 YFSETQ. This CDR3 is CASSQQSLGNTEAFF. CDR3 DNA: TGCGCCAGCAGCCAACAGTCCTTGGGGAACACTGAAGCTTTCTTT.

This sequence joins TRBV6-5 and TRBJ1-3, with unresolved D. CDR3 length: 14 amino acids. Per the germline V gene, CDR1 is MNHEY and CDR2 is SVGAGI. V was trimmed by 6 bases and J by 1 base, leaving 10 bases between them. CDR3 bases: TGTGCCAGCAGCGACCTAGTATCTGGAAACACCATATATTTT. Residues: CASSDLVSGNTIYF.

This chain uses TRBV27 with TRBJ1-5, with 8 bases matching TRBD1. CDR1 and CDR2 (germline): MNHEY, SMNVEV (reference sequence). The CDR3 runs 15 residues. V lost 5 bases, J lost 6 bases, and 9 bases stayed unmatched. The CDR3 region is CASSKQGAGTQPQHF. CDR3 sequence (DNA): TGTGCCAGCAGTAAGCAGGGGGCGGGAACTCAGCCCCAGCATTTT.

The chain is built from TRBV3-1 (or the pseudogene TRBV3-2) and TRBJ1-4; D may be TRBD1 (5 bases). The CDR3 contains 12 residues. V dropped 0 bases and J dropped 12 bases, with 8 bases sitting between them. Germline V lookup: CDR1 LGHDT, CDR2 YNNKEL (reference sequence). The DNA for the CDR3 is TGTGCCAGCAGCCAAGATGTCAGGGAACTGTTTTTT. This codes for CASSQDVRELFF.